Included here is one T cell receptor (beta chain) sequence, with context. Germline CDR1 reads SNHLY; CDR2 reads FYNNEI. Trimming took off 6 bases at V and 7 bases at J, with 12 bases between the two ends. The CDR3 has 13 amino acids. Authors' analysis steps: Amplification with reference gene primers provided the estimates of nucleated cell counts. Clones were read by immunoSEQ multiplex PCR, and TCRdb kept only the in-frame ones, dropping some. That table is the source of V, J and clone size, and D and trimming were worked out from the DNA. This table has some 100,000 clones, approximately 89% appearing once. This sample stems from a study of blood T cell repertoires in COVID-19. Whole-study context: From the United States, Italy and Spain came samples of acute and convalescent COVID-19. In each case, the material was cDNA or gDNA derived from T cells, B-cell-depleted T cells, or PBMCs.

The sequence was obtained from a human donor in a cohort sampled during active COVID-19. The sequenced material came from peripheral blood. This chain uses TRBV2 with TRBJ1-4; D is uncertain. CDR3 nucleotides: TGTGCCAGCAGGGATGGCGGGGTTGAAAAACTGTTTTTT. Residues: CASRDGGVEKLFF.